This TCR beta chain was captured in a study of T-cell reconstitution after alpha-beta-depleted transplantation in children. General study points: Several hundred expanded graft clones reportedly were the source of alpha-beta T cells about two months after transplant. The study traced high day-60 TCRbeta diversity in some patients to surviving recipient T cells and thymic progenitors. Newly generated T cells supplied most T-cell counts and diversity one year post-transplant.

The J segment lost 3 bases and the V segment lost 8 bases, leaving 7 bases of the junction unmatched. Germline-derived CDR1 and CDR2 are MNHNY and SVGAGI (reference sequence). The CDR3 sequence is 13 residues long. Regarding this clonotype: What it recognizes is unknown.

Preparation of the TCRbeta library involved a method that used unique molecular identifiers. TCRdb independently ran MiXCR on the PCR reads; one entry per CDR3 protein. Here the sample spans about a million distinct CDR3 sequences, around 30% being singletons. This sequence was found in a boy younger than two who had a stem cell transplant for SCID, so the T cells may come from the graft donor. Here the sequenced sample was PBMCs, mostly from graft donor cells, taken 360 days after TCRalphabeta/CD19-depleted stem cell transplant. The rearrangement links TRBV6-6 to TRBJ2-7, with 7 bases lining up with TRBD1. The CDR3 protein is CASGRDSNYEQYF. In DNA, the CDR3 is TGTGCCAGCGGCCGGGACAGCAACTACGAGCAGTACTTC.